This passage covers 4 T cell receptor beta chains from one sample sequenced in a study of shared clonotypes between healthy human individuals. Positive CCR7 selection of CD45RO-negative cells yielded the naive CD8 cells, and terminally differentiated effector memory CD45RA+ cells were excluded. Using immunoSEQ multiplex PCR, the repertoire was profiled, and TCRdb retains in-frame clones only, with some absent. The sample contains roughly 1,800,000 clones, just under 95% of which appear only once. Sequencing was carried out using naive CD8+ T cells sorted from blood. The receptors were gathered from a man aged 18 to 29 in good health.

DNA for the CDR3: TGTGCCAGCAGCATCCTAGCGGGTTTTCCCTACGAGCAGTACTTC. It yields the protein CASSILAGFPYEQYF. J is TRBJ2-7 and V is TRBV5-6; TRBD2 agrees at 8 bases. The ends lost 4 bases at V and 2 bases at J; junction bases unmatched: 8. CDR1 is SGHDT, CDR2 YYEEEE, per germline. The CDR3 is made up of 15 amino acids.

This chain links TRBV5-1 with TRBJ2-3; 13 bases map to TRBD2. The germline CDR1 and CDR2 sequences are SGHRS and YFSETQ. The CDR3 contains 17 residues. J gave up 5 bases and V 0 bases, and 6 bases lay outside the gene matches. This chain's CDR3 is CASSLEGLAGILDTQYF. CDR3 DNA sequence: TGCGCCAGCAGCTTGGAGGGACTAGCGGGAATATTAGATACGCAGTATTTT.

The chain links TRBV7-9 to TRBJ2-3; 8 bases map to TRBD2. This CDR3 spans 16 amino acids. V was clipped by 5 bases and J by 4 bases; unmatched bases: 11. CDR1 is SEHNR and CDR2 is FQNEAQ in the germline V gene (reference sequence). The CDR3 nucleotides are TGTGCCAGCAGCGAACCCCTAGCGGGTGGGTCAGATACGCAGTATTTT. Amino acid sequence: CASSEPLAGGSDTQYF.

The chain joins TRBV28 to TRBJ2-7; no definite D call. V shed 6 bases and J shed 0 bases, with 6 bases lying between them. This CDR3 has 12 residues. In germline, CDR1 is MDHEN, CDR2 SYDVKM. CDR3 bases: TGTGCCAGCAGGGGTTTCTCCTACGAGCAGTACTTC. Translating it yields CASRGFSYEQYF.